This T cell receptor (beta chain) was documented in a study of shared clonotypes between healthy human individuals. The CDR3 sequence is 15 residues long. V shed 0 bases and J 5 bases; nucleotides not matched to a gene: 6. The V gene's germline CDR1 is SNHLY and CDR2 FYNNEI. Data came from immunoSEQ multiplex PCR; TCRdb stores just in-frame clones and leaves some out. Of some 2.3 million clones in the sample, 90% to 95% were seen once. The sequence was obtained from a young man in good health. Some clones in this sample may be carry-over from other donors' samples. The sample consisted of naive CD4+ T cells from PBMCs. Specified subset: CD45RA+ positively selected. J is TRBJ2-5 and V is TRBV2, with 7 bases identical to TRBD1. CDR3 residues: CASSEATGVEETQYF. In DNA form, the CDR3 reads TGTGCCAGCAGTGAAGCCACAGGGGTGGAGGAGACCCAGTACTTC.